The 29 T cell receptor beta chains presented below share a single source sample, sequenced in a study of T cells in Graves' hyperthyroidism and ophthalmopathy. From RNA transcripts, TCR beta CDR3 regions were amplified. An initial round of RT-PCR targeting the TCR CDR3 relied on the HTBI primer set. TCRdb recomputed calls from the multiplex PCR reads with MiXCR, one row per CDR3 protein. The sample lists more than 500,000 distinct CDR3 sequences, 40% to 50% occurring once. The specimen sequenced was peripheral blood or thyroid tissue (not recorded which). These TCRs come from an adult woman with Graves' disease, either hyperthyroidism or ophthalmopathy (not recorded which).

The chain couples TRBV7-2 to TRBJ1-1, with D possibly matching TRBD1 (5 bases). V lost 5 bases and J 6 bases, leaving 10 bases between the germline ends. The CDR3 sequence is 12 residues long. Germline V lookup: CDR1 SGHTA, CDR2 FQGNSA. The CDR3 DNA is TGTGCCAGCAGCCGACAGAGCTCTGAAGCTTTCTTT. Translating gives CASSRQSSEAFF.

This clonotype appeared many times. The V and J genes are TRBV2 and TRBJ1-4, with 8 bases fitting TRBD1. The germline CDR1 and CDR2 sequences are SNHLY and FYNNEI. This CDR3 contains 14 residues. Losses at the gene ends were 9 bases for V and 5 bases for J; bases not matched to a gene: 8. The CDR3 nucleotides read TGTGCCAGTAGTACGGGACAGGCGAATGAAAAACTGTTTTTT. This translates into CASSTGQANEKLFF.

This clonotype was counted at least ten times. The V call is TRBV12-3 or TRBV12-4, the J call TRBJ1-2; the D is unclear. Deletions cut 0 bases from V and 6 bases from J, with 17 bases between. The CDR3 spans 16 residues. The CDR3, as DNA: TGTGCCAGCAGTTTAGCACCCCGGGTAGGAAGGAATGGCTACACCTTC. Protein sequence: CASSLAPRVGRNGYTF.

This clonotype was detected only a few times. The genes are TRBV15 and TRBJ1-5; D is possibly TRBD1 (6 bases). CDR1 is LNHNV and CDR2 is YYDKDF in the germline V gene (reference sequence). V lost 2 bases to trimming and J lost 7 bases, with 12 bases between them. The CDR3 runs 14 residues. Here the CDR3 reads CATSRPRGNQPQHF. The DNA of the CDR3 is TGTGCCACCAGCAGACCAAGGGGGAACCAGCCCCAGCATTTT.

The chain employs TRBV7-9 and TRBJ2-7; 10 bases fit TRBD1. The germline CDR1 and CDR2 sequences are SEHNR and FQNEAQ (reference sequence). V lost 4 bases, J lost 10 bases, and 16 bases stayed unmatched. The CDR3 is 16 residues long. The CDR3 loop is CASSWGTGVDLTEQYF. The CDR3 DNA reads TGTGCCAGCAGCTGGGGGACAGGGGTGGATCTGACGGAACAGTACTTC.

The chain joins TRBV20-1 to TRBJ2-2; 11 bases map to TRBD2. Unmatched junction bases numbered 11, after V lost 6 bases and J lost 2 bases. This CDR3 spans 17 amino acids. In germline, CDR1 is DFQATT, CDR2 SNEGSKA (reference sequence). CDR3 in amino acids: CSAHSHTSGGNTGELFF. CDR3 nucleotide sequence: TGCAGTGCCCACTCTCATACTAGCGGGGGAAACACCGGGGAGCTGTTTTTT.

The CDR3 bases are TGCAGCGTTGTCAGGGCCACCGGGGAGCTGTTTTTT. Translating it yields CSVVRATGELFF. V and J are TRBV29-1 and TRBJ2-2; D is possibly TRBD1 (5 bases). V lost 4 bases, J lost 4 bases, and 7 bases lay in between. In germline, CDR1 is SQVTM, CDR2 ANQGSEA. The CDR3 loop spans 12 amino acids.

V gene TRBV7-2 combines with J gene TRBJ1-2; D unresolved. CDR1 is SGHTA, CDR2 FQGNSA, per germline. This CDR3 comprises 12 residues. Trimming pared 10 bases from V and 2 bases from J, leaving 11 bases between. CDR3 in amino acids: CATRRDNYGYTF. The CDR3 bases are TGTGCCACCCGGCGAGACAACTATGGCTACACCTTC.

This clonotype appeared a few times. This chain uses TRBV7-9 with TRBJ2-5; D remains unclear. CDR3 length equals 17 residues. V was cut by 5 bases and J by 2 bases, with 21 bases left in between. Germline-derived CDR1 and CDR2 are SEHNR and FQNEAQ (reference sequence). CDR3 bases: TGTGCCAGCAGCCCCGTGGGGTCAGCCAGAATTCAAGAGACCCAGTACTTC. It specifies CASSPVGSARIQETQYF.

V gene TRBV9 combines with J gene TRBJ2-2; D not resolved. Germline CDR1 reads SGDLS; CDR2 reads YYNGEE. The length of the CDR3 is 15 residues. V shed 4 bases and J shed 3 bases, with 13 bases lying between them. CDR3 in amino acids: CASSSEVSHTGELFF. DNA of the CDR3: TGTGCCAGCAGCTCTGAGGTCAGTCACACCGGGGAGCTGTTTTTT.

This clonotype was recorded at least ten times. The chain joins TRBV7-2 to TRBJ1-5; no reliable D call. Trimming pared 1 base from V and 0 bases from J, leaving 4 bases between. Germline CDR1 and CDR2: SGHTA and FQGNSA. The CDR3 consists of 14 residues. The DNA for the CDR3 is TGTGCCAGCAGCTTAGATTATAGCAATCAGCCCCAGCATTTT. This sequence encodes CASSLDYSNQPQHF.

This clonotype was seen more than once but under ten times. V gene TRBV21-1 combines with J gene TRBJ1-4. TRBV21-1 represents a pseudogene. The CDR3 contains 16 residues. The CDR3 sequence is CASSSVAGPTNEKLFF. CDR3 DNA sequence: TGTGCCAGCAGCAGTGTGGCCGGACCAACTAATGAAAAACTGTTTTTT.

The V call is TRBV7-2, the J call TRBJ2-7; D is unclear. The germline V gene has CDR1 SGHTA and CDR2 FQGNSA. Trimming took 6 bases from V and 0 from J, leaving 18 bases between them. The CDR3 covers 16 residues. This CDR3 is CASSYSIRVGSYEQYF. The CDR3 nucleotides are TGTGCCAGCAGTTACTCGATTAGGGTGGGCTCCTACGAGCAGTACTTC.

Only a few counts were recorded for this clonotype. The chain carries TRBV2 and TRBJ1-6; D possibly corresponds to TRBD1 (5 bases). Germline V CDR1 and CDR2: SNHLY, FYNNEI. The CDR3 is 12 amino acids. V was cut by 7 bases and J by 9 bases, with 10 bases left in between. This CDR3 is CASTRRGSPLHF. The DNA for the CDR3 is TGTGCCAGCACGCGGAGGGGTTCACCCCTCCACTTT.

The rearrangement joins TRBV29-1 to TRBJ1-1; D gene uncertain. CDR3 length equals 13 residues. The V end was cut by 8 bases, the J end by 2 bases, with 15 bases between. Germline CDR1 reads SQVTM; CDR2 reads ANQGSEA. The CDR3: CSRRWGFNTEAFF. DNA for the CDR3: TGCAGCCGTAGGTGGGGTTTCAACACTGAAGCTTTCTTT.

Only one count was recorded for this clonotype. This sequence joins TRBV10-3 and TRBJ2-5, with TRBD1 matching 11 bases. After removal of 4 bases from V and 2 bases from J, the junction contained 3 bases not matched to a gene. Germline V gives CDR1 ENHRY, CDR2 SYGVKD. The CDR3 is made up of 15 amino acids. The CDR3 loop is CAISGGQGAQETQYF. DNA of the CDR3: TGTGCCATCAGTGGAGGACAGGGGGCTCAAGAGACCCAGTACTTC.

This clonotype was detected many times. The chain is built from TRBV29-1 and TRBJ1-1, with TRBD1 as a possible D gene (6 bases). Trimming stripped 8 bases from V and 1 base from J, with 20 bases between. The germline CDR1 and CDR2 sequences are SQVTM and ANQGSEA. The CDR3 loop spans 15 amino acids. The CDR3 DNA reads TGCAGCTATATGGGCTTCGACAGGTCGAACACTGAAGCTTTCTTT. Encoded protein: CSYMGFDRSNTEAFF.

This clonotype has just one count. A much larger clone lies one base from this, so it may be a read error. This rearrangement joins TRBV4-3 to TRBJ1-3; no clear D. With 0 bases removed from V and 9 bases from J, the gap between germline ends came to 15 bases. The CDR3 runs to 15 residues. Germline assignment: CDR1 LGHNA and CDR2 YSLEER. The CDR3 DNA follows: TGCGCCAGCAGCCAAGAAGAATTTCTCATCGGCACCATATATTTT. It encodes CASSQEEFLIGTIYF.

This clonotype was recorded at least ten times. The chain has TRBV10-3 and TRBJ1-2; D is undetermined. Between the trimmed V and J ends, which lost 3 bases and 2 bases, there was a span of 4 bases. Germline lookup yields CDR1 ENHRY and CDR2 SYGVKD. The CDR3 contains 12 residues. The CDR3 DNA is TGTGCCATCAGTGAACAGAACTATGGCTACACCTTC. This codes for CAISEQNYGYTF.

This clonotype is a singleton in its sample. This chain uses TRBV20-1 with TRBJ1-2; TRBD1 aligns across 8 bases. V lost 5 bases to trimming and J lost 7 bases; unmatched junction nucleotides: 15. Germline assignment: CDR1 DFQATT and CDR2 SNEGSKA (reference sequence). The CDR3 contains 15 residues. The CDR3 region has the DNA TGCAGTGCTTATGACCCGGGACAGGAGAATTTTGGCTACACCTTC. This codes for CSAYDPGQENFGYTF.

As regards this clonotype: No conserved phenylalanine or tryptophan is present at the end of the CDR3, so a read error is the likely explanation. The DNA is omitted, as the CDR3 cannot be located on it reliably, and the CDR3 follows TCRdb's listing. The chain carries TRBV7-2 and TRBJ2-7; no check of the table's D call, TRBD2, against the DNA was made. Including both end residues, the CDR3 is 12 amino acids long. The germline CDR1 and CDR2 sequences are SGHTA and FQGNSA. The CDR3 sequence is CASSPARTSPNT.

At least ten counts were recorded for this clonotype. The J gene is TRBJ1-1, the V gene TRBV20-1, with a weak D call TRBD1 (5 bases). Germline V gene lookup returns CDR1 DFQATT and CDR2 SNEGSKA (reference sequence). The V end lost 3 bases, the J end lost 7 bases, and 18 bases lay between the germline ends. The CDR3 loop spans 14 amino acids. The CDR3 bases are TGCAGTGCTAGTGTAGCGGGACCAGGTGTTGAAGCTTTCTTT. The encoded protein is CSASVAGPGVEAFF.

The V call is TRBV2, the J call TRBJ2-7; TRBD1 aligns across 8 bases. The length of the CDR3 is 15 residues. CDR1 is SNHLY, CDR2 FYNNEI, per germline. The V and J ends lost 5 bases and 2 bases, in that order; junction bases with no gene match: 8. Here the CDR3 reads CASSSGQGGTYEQYF. Written as DNA, the CDR3 is TGTGCCAGCAGTTCTGGACAGGGAGGCACCTACGAGCAGTACTTC.

The chain uses TRBV25-1 and TRBJ2-5; TRBD1 matches 8 bases. Per germline, CDR1 MGHDK and CDR2 SYGVNS. V lost 4 bases and J lost 5; bases outside the gene matches: 6. The CDR3 is 14 amino acids. CDR3: CASSGLGDRETQYF. CDR3 sequence (DNA): TGTGCCAGCAGTGGCCTCGGGGACAGGGAGACCCAGTACTTC.

The rearrangement uses TRBV14 and TRBJ1-2; a possible D gene is TRBD1 (5 bases). There are 17 residues in the CDR3. CDR1 and CDR2 (germline): SGHDN, FVKESK. V was trimmed by 4 bases and J by 4 bases, leaving 22 bases between them. DNA of the CDR3: TGTGCCAGCAGCCTTGGGCTCCTGACCGGGGGGAGCTATGGCTACACCTTC. Its translation is CASSLGLLTGGSYGYTF.

With respect to this clonotype: Possible read error: a much larger clone is one base away. The gene calls are TRBV7-9 and TRBJ1-2; D ambiguous. The CDR3 length is 12 residues. V gave up 3 bases and J gave up 10 bases, with 12 bases separating them. The germline V gene encodes CDR1 SEHNR and CDR2 FQNEAQ (reference sequence). The CDR3 loop is CASSFRHGDYTF. For the CDR3, the DNA is TGTGCCAGCAGCTTTCGACACGGTGACTACACCTTC.

This rearrangement joins TRBV12-3 or TRBV12-4 to TRBJ2-5; tentative D call: TRBD1 (5 bases). CDR3 size: 12 residues. V was trimmed by 5 bases and J by 3 bases, leaving 7 bases between them. CDR3 in amino acids: CASSGAKETQYF. The CDR3, as DNA: TGTGCCAGCAGTGGGGCAAAAGAGACCCAGTACTTC.

Turning to this clonotype: The junction departs from the called germline gene at one end, perhaps through a read error. This sequence joins TRBV5-5 and TRBJ1-1; D may be TRBD1 (6 bases). CDR3 length equals 13 residues. The V gene's germline CDR1 is SGHKS and CDR2 YYEKEE (reference sequence). The CDR3 DNA reads as TGCGCCAGCAGCCCTGCCGGGACATTGACAGCTTTCTTT. As protein: CASSPAGTLTAFF.

The V call is TRBV5-4, the J call TRBJ2-2; no firm D call. Trimming shortened V by 5 bases and J by 7 bases, and 9 bases separated the two germline ends. Germline CDR1 reads SGHNT; CDR2 reads YYREEE (reference sequence). This CDR3 has 12 amino acids. CDR3 protein: CASSVGNGELFF. In DNA, the CDR3 is TGTGCCAGCAGTGTCGGAAACGGGGAGCTGTTTTTT.